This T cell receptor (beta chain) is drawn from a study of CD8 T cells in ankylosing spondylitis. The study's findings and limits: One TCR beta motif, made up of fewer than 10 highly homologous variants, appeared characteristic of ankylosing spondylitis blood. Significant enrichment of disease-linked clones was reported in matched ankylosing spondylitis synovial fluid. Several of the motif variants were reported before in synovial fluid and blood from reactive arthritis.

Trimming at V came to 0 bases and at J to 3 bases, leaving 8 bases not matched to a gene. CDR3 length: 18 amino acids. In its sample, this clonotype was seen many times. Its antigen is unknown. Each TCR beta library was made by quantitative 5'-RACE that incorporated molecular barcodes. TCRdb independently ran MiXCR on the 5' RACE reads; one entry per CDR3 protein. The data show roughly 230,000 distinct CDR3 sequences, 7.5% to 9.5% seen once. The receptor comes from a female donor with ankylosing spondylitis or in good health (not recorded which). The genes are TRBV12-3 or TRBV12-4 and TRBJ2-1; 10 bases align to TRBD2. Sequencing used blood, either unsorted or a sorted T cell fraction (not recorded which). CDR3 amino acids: CASSLASSSGSYYNEQFF. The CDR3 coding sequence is TGTGCCAGCAGTTTAGCGTCGTCTAGCGGGAGTTACTACAATGAGCAGTTCTTC.